The present entry profiles one T cell receptor (beta chain) with its context. Its antigen is still unknown. The data are from a study of CD8 T cells in Susac syndrome. Study-wide results and caveats: The study admitted that it had a relatively small number of individuals in its TCR sequencing and HLA analysis.

This CDR3 is built from 14 residues. The ends lost 4 bases at V and 2 bases at J; junction bases unmatched: 4. Germline V lookup: CDR1 MGHDK, CDR2 SYGVNS. Reverse transcription of about 0.5 to 1 ug RNA used random hexamers. The authors amplified TCR beta CDR3 across 54 Vbeta and 13 Jbeta using immunoSEQ multiplex PCR. TCRdb reprocessed the immunoSEQ multiplex PCR reads via MiXCR and lists one record per CDR3 protein. The table has approximately 150,000 distinct CDR3 sequences, about 94% seen once. In contrast to the negatively isolated CD8+ and CD4+ T cells, TEMRA cells were FACS-enriched. This clonotype was sampled from a human donor in good health. The genes are TRBV25-1 and TRBJ2-5, with TRBD1 matching over 7 bases. Sequencing input: CD4+ T cells from PBMCs. Here the CDR3 reads CASSVGGSQETQYF. The CDR3 DNA is TGTGCCAGCAGTGTAGGGGGCTCTCAAGAGACCCAGTACTTC.